This paragraph covers one T cell receptor (beta chain) sequence. This clonotype was seen a handful of times. Its antigen is unknown. The record has no base qualities; no much larger clone is one base away. PBMCs were isolated by Ficoll-Paque density gradient centrifugation. These data belong to a study of T-cell memory formation after mild COVID-19 (dated by TCRdb to the early 2020s). Broadly, across the study: Most TCR sequence clusters were specific to one of the two donors. T-cell clones expanding and contracting after mild COVID-19 in two donors were tracked by longitudinal TCRalpha and TCRbeta repertoire sequencing. The cohort comprised two young, previously healthy adult volunteers, one female and one male. The study at large found these results: Clones contracting from day 15 to 85 had balanced CD4/CD8 phenotypes, while a second wave expanding from day 15 to 37 was biased towards CD4+. The study included only a couple of mild cases, and larger cohorts that include severe cases with pre-infection samples were judged to be necessary. Contracting CD4+ clones were located mainly in the CM and EM memory subsets, whereas CD8+ clones were found to be enriched in EMRA. Some responding clones were detected in pre-infection memory, suggesting pre-existing cross-reactive memory T cells joined the SARS-CoV-2 response. The second-wave clones that peaked on day 37 were not confirmed to be SARS-CoV-2 specific.

Reads for this sample came from an Illumina NovaSeq 6000. TCRalpha and TCRbeta cDNA libraries were built by 5'RACE with constant-segment primers, adding sample barcodes and unique molecular identifiers. RNA was extracted from every sample with Trizol reagent. Library amplification was performed in two PCR steps, and a second sample barcode and Illumina TruSeq adapters were introduced in the second step. Sequencing of the libraries was done on an Illumina NovaSeq, producing 2 x 150 bp paired-end reads. Per the authors' processing: Demultiplexing of reads and collapsing into UMI-guided consensus sequences were performed with migec v1.2.7. With mixcr v2.1.11, UMI consensuses were aligned to TRA and TRB V and J templates and assembled into clonotypes. A clonotype was counted as expanded or contracted only if both edgeR and NoisET called the change significant, with noise models trained on biological replicates. For edgeR calls, the thresholds were a false discovery rate-adjusted p below 0.01 and a log2 fold-change of 1. As an exploratory analysis of dynamics, max-normalized trajectories of the 1000 most abundant clonotypes were examined by PCA with hierarchical clustering. Each responding clone was given a CD4 or CD8 phenotype based on the CD4+ and CD8+ repertoires, which had been sequenced separately. Through fastp at Q25 and MiXCR, TCRdb rebuilt clones from the public reads, retaining in-frame beta chains. Identical CDR3 proteins give one entry, which carries the most common genes and DNA. The V and J calls come from TCRdb's annotation, not from the publication. The sample has about 190,000 distinct CDR3 sequences on record, over 20% of them singletons. The ten largest clones capture 20% to 25% of the sample.

The CDR3, from cysteine to phenylalanine, totals 20 residues. Only the CDR3 DNA is retained, 60 bases long and in frame from the first base. After removal of 5 bases from V and 4 bases from J, the junction retains 21 bases not matched to a gene. CDR1 and CDR2, looked up from the germline V gene (reference sequence), are LNHNV and YYDKDF. The source is an adult woman who had mild COVID-19 (a few samples of this study predate the infection). The sample titles of this study are shuffled in the database, so cell type and time point are left out; the donor was told from shared clones. The chain joins TRBV15 to TRBJ2-2; 8 middle bases align to TRBD2. The specimen sequenced was PBMCs or a T cell subset sorted from them (not recorded which). The DNA reads as follows: TGTGCCACCAGCCGCCCGTATCTCCTTGGAGCGGGGGTACCCACCGGGGAGCTGTTTTTT. The translation is CATSRPYLLGAGVPTGELFF.